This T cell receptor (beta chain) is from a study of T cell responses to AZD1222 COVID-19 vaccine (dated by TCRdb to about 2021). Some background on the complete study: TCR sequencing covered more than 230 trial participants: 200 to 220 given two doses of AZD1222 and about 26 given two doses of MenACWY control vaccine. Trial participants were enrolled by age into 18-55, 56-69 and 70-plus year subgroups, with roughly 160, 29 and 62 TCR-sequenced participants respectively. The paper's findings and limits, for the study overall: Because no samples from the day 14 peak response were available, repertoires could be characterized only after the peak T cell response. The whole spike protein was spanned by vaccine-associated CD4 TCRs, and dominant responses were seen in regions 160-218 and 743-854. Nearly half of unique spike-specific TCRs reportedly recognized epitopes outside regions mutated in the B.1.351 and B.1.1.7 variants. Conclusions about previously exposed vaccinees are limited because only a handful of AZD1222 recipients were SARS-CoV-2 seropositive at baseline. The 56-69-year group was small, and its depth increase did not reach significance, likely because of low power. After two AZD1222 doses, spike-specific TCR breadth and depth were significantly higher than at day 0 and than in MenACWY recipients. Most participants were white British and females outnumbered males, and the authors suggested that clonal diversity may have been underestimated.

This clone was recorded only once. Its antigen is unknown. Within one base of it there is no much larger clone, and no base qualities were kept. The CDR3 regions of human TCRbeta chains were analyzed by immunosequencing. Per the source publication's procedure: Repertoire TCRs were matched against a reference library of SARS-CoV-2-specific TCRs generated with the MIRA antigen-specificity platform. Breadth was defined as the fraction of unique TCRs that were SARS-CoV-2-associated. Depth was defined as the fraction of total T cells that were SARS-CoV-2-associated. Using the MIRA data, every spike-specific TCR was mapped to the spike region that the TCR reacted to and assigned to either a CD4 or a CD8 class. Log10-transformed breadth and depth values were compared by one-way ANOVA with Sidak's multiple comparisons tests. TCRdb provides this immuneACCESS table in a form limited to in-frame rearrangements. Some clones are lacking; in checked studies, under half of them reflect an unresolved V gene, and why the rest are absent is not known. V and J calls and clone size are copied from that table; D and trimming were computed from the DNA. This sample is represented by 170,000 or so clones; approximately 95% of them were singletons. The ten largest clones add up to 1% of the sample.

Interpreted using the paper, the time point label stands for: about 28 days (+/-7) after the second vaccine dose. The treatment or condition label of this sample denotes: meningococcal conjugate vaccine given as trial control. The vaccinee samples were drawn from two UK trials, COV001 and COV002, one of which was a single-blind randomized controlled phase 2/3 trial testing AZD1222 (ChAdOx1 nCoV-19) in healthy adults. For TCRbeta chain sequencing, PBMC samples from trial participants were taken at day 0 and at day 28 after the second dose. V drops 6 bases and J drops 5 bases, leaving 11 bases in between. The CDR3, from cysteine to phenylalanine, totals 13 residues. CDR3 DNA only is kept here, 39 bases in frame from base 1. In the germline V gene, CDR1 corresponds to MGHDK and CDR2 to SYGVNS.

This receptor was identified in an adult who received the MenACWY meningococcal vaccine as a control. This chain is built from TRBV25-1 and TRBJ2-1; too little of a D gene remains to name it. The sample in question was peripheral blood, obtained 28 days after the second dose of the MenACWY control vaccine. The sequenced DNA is TGTGCCAGCAGGAGAGACTCTAACAATGAGCAGTTCTTC. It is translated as CASRRDSNNEQFF.